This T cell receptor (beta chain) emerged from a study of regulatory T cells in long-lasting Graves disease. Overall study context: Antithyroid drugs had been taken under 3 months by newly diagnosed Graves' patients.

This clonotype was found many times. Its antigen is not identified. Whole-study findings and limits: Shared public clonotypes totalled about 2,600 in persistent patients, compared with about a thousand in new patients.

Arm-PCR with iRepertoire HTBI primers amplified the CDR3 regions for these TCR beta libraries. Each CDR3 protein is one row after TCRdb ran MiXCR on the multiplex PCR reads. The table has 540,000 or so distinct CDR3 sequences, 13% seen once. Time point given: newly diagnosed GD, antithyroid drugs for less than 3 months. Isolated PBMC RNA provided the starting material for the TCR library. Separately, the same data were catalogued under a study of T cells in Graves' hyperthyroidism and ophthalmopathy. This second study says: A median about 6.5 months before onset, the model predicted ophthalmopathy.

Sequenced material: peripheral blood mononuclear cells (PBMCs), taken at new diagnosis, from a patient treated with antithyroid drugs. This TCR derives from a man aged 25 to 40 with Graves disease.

CDR3 protein: CASSPAGEETQYF. CDR3 nucleotide sequence: TGTGCCAGCTCACCGGCGGGGGAAGAGACCCAGTACTTC. The chain joins TRBV18 to TRBJ2-5; 7 bases are a match to TRBD2. Germline CDR1 KGHSH, CDR2 LQKENI. The J segment lost 3 bases and the V segment lost 3 bases, leaving 1 base of the junction unmatched. The CDR3 loop spans 13 amino acids.